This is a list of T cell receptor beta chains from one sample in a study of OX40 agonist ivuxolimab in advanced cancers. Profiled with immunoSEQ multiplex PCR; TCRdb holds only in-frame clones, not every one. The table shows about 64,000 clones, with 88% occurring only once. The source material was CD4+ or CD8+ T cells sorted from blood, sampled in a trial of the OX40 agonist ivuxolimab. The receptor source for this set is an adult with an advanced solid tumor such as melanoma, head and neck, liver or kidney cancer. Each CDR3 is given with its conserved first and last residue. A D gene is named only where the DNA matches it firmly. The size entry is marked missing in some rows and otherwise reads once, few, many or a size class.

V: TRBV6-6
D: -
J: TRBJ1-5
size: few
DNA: TGTGCCAGCAGTTACGTTGGGGAAACGGCCCAGCATTTT
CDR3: CASSYVGETAQHF

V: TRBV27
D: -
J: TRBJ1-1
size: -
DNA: TGTGCCAGCAGTTTACAAGGCCCGCCGAACACTGAAGCTTTCTTT
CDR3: CASSLQGPPNTEAFF

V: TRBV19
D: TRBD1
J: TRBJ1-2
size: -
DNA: TGTGCCAGTAGTATACGGGGACAGGGGGCCAGTTCCAACTATGGCTACACCTTC
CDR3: CASSIRGQGASSNYGYTF

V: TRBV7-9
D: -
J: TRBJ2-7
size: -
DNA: TGTGCCAGCAGCCGCTACGGAGGCTACGAGCAGTACTTC
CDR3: CASSRYGGYEQYF

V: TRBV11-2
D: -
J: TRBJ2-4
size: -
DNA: TGTGCCAGCAGCTCCCTAGGACTGAAGCTAGCCAAAAACATTCAGTACTTC
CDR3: CASSSLGLKLAKNIQYF

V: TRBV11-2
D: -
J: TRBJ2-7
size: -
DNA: TGTGCCAGCAGCTTACGACAGTTAATCTACGAGCAGTACTTC
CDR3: CASSLRQLIYEQYF

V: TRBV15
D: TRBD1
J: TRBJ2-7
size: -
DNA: TGTGCCACCAGCAGAGATTGGGGGACAGGGTACTCCTACGAGCAGTACTTC
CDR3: CATSRDWGTGYSYEQYF

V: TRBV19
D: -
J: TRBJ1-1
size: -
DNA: TGTGCCAGTAGTATAATGGGGGGGCGCGTGAACACTGAAGCTTTCTTT
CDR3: CASSIMGGRVNTEAFF

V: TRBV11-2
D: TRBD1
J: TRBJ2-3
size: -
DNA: TGTGCCAGCAGCTTAATGGGACAGGGAACAGATACGCAGTATTTT
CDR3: CASSLMGQGTDTQYF

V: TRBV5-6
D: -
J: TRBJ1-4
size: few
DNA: TGTGCCAGCAGCTTGCGGGGCCCCTCTTCTAATGAAAAACTGTTTTTT
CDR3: CASSLRGPSSNEKLFF

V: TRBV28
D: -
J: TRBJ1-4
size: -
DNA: TGTGCCAGCAGTACCCCCGGGGAGGCCCCTGTAACTAATGAAAAACTGTTTTTT
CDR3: CASSTPGEAPVTNEKLFF

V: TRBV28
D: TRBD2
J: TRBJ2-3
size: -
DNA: TGTGCCAGCAGTTCCGGGACTAGCGGGAGGGGTACGCAGTATTTT
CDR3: CASSSGTSGRGTQYF

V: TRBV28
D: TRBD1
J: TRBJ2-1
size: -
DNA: TGTGCCAGCATCAAACAGCAGGGGGTAAATGAGCAGTTCTTC
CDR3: CASIKQQGVNEQFF

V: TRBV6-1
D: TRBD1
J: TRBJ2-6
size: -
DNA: TGTGCCAGCAGTGGGAAAGGGGGCTTCCCCTCTGGGGCCAACGTCCTGACTTTC
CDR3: CASSGKGGFPSGANVLTF

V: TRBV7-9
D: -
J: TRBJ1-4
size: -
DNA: TGTGCCAGCAGCCCCCGGCGTTTTGAAAAACTGTTTTTT
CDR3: CASSPRRFEKLFF

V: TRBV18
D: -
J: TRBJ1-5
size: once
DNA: TGTGCCAGCTCGAAGGGGGATGTTCTGCCCCAGCATTTT
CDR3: CASSKGDVLPQHF

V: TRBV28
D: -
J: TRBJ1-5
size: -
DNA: TGTGCCAGCAGTCCGGGTCTCAATCAGCCCCAGCATTTT
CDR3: CASSPGLNQPQHF

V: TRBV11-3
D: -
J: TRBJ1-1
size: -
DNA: TGTGCCAGCAGCTCGGACAGCCTGAACACTGAAGCTTTCTTT
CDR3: CASSSDSLNTEAFF

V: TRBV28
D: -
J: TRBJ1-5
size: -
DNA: TGTGCCAGCAGTTTAAGCAGTCAGCCCCAGCATTTT
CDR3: CASSLSSQPQHF

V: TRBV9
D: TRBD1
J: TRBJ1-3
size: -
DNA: TGTGCCAGCAGCGTTAACAGGGGAACTGGAAACACCATATATTTT
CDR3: CASSVNRGTGNTIYF

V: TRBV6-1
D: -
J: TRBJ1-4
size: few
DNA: TGTGCCAGCAGTGAAGCGCGAGGGATCCTTGAAAAACTGTTTTTT
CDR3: CASSEARGILEKLFF

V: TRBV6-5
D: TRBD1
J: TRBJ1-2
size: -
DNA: TGTGCCAGCAGTACCCAGGACAGGGGAGTTTATGGCTACACCTTC
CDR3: CASSTQDRGVYGYTF

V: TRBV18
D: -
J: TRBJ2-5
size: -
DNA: TGTGCCAGCTCACCAGGGCGAATCCAAGAGACCCAGTACTTC
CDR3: CASSPGRIQETQYF

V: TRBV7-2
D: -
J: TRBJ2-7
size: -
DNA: TGTGCCAGCAGCTTAGGTTGGGGACGCGAGCAGTACTTC
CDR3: CASSLGWGREQYF

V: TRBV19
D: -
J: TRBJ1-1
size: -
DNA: TGTGCCAGTAGTATAGGATTCGGGGGGCTGGGGAACACTGAAGCTTTCTTT
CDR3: CASSIGFGGLGNTEAFF

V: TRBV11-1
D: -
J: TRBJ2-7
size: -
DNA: TGTGCCAGCAGCTCCGAGGCCGGGGCGGCCTCCTACGAGCAGTACTTC
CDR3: CASSSEAGAASYEQYF

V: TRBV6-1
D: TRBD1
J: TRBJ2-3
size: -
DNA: TGTGCCAGTGAGGGACAGGGGGGCACAGATACGCGGTATTTT
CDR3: CASEGQGGTDTRYF

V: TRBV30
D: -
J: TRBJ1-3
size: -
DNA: TGTGCCTGGAAGCGACTCAACGGTGGAAACACCATATATTTT
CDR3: CAWKRLNGGNTIYF

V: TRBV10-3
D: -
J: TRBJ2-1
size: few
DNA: TGTGCCATCGGAACAGGAACCAATGAGCAGTTCTTC
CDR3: CAIGTGTNEQFF

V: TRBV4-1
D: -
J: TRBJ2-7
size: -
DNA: TGCGCCAGCAGCCTACTTCACGGGGCAGGCTACGAGCAGTACTTC
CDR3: CASSLLHGAGYEQYF

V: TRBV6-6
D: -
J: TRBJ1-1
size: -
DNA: TGTGCCAGCACCAATTGGGGATGGGGGAACACTGAAGCTTTCTTT
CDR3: CASTNWGWGNTEAFF